The clone carrying this T cell receptor (beta chain) came up many times. Antigen: not known. Germline V CDR1 and CDR2: SGHRS, YFSETQ. The CDR3 covers 17 residues. The germline V and J ends were trimmed by 0 bases and 2 bases, with 16 bases remaining between them. This specimen comes from a study of T-cell memory formation after mild COVID-19. Study-wide results and limits: Specificity for SARS-CoV-2 was not confirmed among the second-wave clones peaking on day 37. Cross-reactive memory apparently joined, as some responding clones appeared in pre-infection memory.

TCRdb processed the 5' RACE reads anew with MiXCR; each CDR3 protein has one entry. Here the sample spans 270,000 or so distinct CDR3 sequences, roughly 18% being singletons. The chain couples TRBV5-1 to TRBJ2-3; TRBD2 might be the D (5 bases). This clonotype originated in a man aged 18 to 30 who had mild COVID-19 (a few samples of this study predate the infection). Cell type and time point are not known. Sequenced sample: PBMCs or a T cell subset sorted from them (not recorded which). The CDR3 coding sequence is TGCGCCAGCAGCTTGGCCGATTTAGCGTCCCCCACAGATACGCAGTATTTT. Its translation is CASSLADLASPTDTQYF.